Only a few counts were recorded for the clone carrying this TCR beta chain. The antigen is undetermined. Profiling relied on immunoSEQ multiplex PCR, and the TCRdb table lists in-frame clones only, not all of them. The table has roughly 100,000 clones, around 64% seen once. The data were obtained in a study of shared clonotypes between healthy human individuals. General study results and limits: Blood alone was sampled, and tissue repertoires likely differ. Generation probabilities were higher for clonotypes shared across all four sorted-subset donors than for unshared ones.

Donors comprised healthy HIV-negative adults lacking recent acute infections or vaccinations. Germline CDR1 and CDR2: SNHLY and FYNNEI. V was trimmed by 1 base and J by 2 bases, leaving 8 bases between them. CDR3 length equals 15 residues. The rearrangement joins TRBV2 to TRBJ2-2; D gene ambiguous. The material sequenced was memory CD8+ T cells sorted from blood. Noted subset: CD45RO+ cells pooled with CCR7-negative TemRA cells. The receptor comes from a woman aged 25 to 39 in good health. The CDR3 DNA is TGTGCCAGCAGTGAAGGTCAAGCAAACACCGGGGAGCTGTTTTTT. Translated, it gives CASSEGQANTGELFF.